The entry below describes one T cell receptor beta chain. This record belongs to a study of blood T cell repertoires in COVID-19. Study information: COVID-19 samples collected from the United States, Italy and Spain covered acute and convalescent phases.

CDR3 length: 16 residues. Trimming took 3 bases from V and 6 from J, leaving 19 bases between them. Germline values: CDR1 MDHEN, CDR2 SYDVKM. Profiling relied on immunoSEQ multiplex PCR, and the TCRdb table lists in-frame clones only, not all of them. The sample shows roughly 150,000 clones, about four fifths of them seen only once. The sequenced sample consisted of peripheral blood. The genes are TRBV28 and TRBJ2-3, with D possibly being TRBD1 (5 bases). The sequence came from an elderly woman with acute or convalescent COVID-19. DNA of the CDR3: TGTGCCAGCAGTTTTCCCAGGACACCGGCAGGGGATACGCAGTATTTT. Translated: CASSFPRTPAGDTQYF.